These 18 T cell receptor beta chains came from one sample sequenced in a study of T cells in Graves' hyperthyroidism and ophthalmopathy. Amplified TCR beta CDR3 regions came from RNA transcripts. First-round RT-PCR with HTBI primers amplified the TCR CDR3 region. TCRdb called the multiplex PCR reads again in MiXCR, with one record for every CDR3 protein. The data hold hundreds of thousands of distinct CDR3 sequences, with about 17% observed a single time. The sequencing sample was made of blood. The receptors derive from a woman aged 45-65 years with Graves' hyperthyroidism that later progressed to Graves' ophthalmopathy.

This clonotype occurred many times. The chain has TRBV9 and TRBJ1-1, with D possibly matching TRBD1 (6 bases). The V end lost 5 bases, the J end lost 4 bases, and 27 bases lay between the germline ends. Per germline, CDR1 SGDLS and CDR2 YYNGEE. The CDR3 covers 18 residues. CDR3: CASSAGAAGEPKSTEAFF. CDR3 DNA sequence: TGTGCCAGCAGTGCAGGGGCCGCAGGGGAGCCCAAGAGCACTGAAGCTTTCTTT.

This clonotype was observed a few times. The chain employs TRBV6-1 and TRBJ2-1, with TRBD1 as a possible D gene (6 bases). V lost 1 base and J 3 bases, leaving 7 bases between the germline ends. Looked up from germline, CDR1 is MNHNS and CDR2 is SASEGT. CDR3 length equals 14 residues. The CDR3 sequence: CASSEGTDYNEQFF. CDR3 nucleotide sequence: TGTGCCAGCAGTGAAGGGACAGACTACAATGAGCAGTTCTTC.

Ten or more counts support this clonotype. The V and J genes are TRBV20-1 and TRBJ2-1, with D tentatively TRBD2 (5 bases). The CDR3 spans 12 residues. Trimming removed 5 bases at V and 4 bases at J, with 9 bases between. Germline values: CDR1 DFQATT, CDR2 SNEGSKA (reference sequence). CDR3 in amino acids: CSAEGNYNEQFF. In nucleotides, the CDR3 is TGCAGTGCTGAGGGAAATTACAATGAGCAGTTCTTC.

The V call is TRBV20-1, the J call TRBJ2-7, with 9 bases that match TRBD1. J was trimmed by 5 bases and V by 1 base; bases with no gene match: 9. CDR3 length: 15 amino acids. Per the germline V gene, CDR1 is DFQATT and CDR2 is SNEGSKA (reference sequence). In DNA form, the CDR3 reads TGCAGTGCTAGAGCAACCGGGACAGGGATGAACGAGCAGTACTTC. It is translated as CSARATGTGMNEQYF.

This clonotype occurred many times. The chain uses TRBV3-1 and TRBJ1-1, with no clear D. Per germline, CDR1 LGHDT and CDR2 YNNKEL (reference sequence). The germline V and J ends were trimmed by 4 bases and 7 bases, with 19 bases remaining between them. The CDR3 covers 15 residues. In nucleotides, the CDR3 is TGTGCCAGCAGCCCTCGCACAAGTTGGGCCTTTGAAGCTTTCTTT. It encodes CASSPRTSWAFEAFF.

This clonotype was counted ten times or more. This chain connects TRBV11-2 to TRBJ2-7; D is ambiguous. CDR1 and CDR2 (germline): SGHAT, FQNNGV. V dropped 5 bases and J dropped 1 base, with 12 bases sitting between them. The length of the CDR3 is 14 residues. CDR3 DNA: TGTGCCAGCAGCCTCTCGCGTCGGTCCTACGAGCAGTACTTC. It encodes CASSLSRRSYEQYF.

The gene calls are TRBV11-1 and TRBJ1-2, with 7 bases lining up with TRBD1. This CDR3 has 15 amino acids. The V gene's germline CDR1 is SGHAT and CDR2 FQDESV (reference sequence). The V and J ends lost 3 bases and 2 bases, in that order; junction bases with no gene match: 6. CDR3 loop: CASSFDRDVNYGYTF. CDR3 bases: TGTGCCAGCAGCTTCGACAGGGACGTAAACTATGGCTACACCTTC.

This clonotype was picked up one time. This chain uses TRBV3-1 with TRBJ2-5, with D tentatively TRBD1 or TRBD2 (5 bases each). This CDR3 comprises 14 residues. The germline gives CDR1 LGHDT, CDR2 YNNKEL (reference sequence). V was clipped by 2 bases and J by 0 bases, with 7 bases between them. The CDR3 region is CASSQWGNQETQYF. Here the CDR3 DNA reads TGTGCCAGCAGCCAATGGGGGAACCAAGAGACCCAGTACTTC.

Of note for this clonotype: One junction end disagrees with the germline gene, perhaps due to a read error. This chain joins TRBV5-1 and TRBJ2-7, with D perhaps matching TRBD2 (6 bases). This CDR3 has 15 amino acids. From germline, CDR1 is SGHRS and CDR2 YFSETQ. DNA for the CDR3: TGCGCCAGCAACTTGGGTAGCGGAGGGTCCTACGAGCAGTACTTC. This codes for CASNLGSGGSYEQYF.

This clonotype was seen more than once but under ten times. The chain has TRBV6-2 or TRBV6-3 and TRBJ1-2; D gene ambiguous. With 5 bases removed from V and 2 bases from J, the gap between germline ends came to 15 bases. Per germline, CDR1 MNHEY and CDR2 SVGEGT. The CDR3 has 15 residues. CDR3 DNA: TGTGCCAGCAGTACGCAGACAACCGTCAACTATGGCTACACCTTC. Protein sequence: CASSTQTTVNYGYTF.

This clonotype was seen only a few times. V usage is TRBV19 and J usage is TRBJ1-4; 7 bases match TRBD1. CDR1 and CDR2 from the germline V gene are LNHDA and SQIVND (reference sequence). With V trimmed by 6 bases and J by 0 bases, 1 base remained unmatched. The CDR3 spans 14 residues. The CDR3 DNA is TGTGCCAGTAGAGACAGGGCAACTAATGAAAAACTGTTTTTT. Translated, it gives CASRDRATNEKLFF.

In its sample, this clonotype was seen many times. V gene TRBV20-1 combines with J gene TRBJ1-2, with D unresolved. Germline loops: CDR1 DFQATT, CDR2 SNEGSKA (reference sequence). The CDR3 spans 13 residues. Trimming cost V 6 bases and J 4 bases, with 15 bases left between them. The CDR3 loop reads CSASREIGYGYTF. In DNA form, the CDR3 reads TGCAGTGCCAGTCGCGAAATAGGCTATGGCTACACCTTC.

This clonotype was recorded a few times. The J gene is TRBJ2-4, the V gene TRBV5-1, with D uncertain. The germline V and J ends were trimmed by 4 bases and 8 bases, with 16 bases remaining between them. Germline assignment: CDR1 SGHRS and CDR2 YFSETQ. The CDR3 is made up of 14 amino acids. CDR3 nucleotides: TGCGCCAGCAGCGAAGACACCGGGTATGACATTCAGTACTTC. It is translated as CASSEDTGYDIQYF.

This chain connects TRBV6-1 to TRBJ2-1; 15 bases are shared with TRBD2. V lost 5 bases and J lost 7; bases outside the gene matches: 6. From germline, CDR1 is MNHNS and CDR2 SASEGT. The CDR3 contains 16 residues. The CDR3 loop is CASSSPGLAGGNEQFF. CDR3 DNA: TGTGCCAGCAGTTCGCCGGGACTAGCGGGGGGTAATGAGCAGTTCTTC.

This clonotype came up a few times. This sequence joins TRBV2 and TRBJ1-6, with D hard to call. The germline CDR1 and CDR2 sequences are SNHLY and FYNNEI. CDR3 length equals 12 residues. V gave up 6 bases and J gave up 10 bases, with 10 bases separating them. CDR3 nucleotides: TGTGCCAGCAGCTTTTCGCGCTCACCCCTCCACTTT. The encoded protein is CASSFSRSPLHF. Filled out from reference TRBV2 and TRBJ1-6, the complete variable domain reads EPEVTQTPSHQVTQMGQEVILRCVPISNHLYFYWYRQILGQKVEFLVSFYNNEISEKSEIFDDQFSVERPDGSNFTLKIRSTKLEDSAMYFCASSFSRSPLHFGNGTRLTVT.

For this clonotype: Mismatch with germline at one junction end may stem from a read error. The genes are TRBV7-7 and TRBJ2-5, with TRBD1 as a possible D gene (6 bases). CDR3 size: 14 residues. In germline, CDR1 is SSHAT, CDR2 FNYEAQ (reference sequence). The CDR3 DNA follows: TGTGCTAGCAGCCCAGCTGGGGGCCGGGGGACCCAGTACTTC. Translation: CASSPAGGRGTQYF. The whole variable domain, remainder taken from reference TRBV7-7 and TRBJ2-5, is GAGVSQSPRYKVTKRGQDVTLRCDPISSHATLYWYQQALGQGPEFLTYFNYEAQPDKSGLPSDRFSAERPEGSISTLTIQRTEQRDSAMYRCASSPAGGRGTQYFGPGTRLLVL.

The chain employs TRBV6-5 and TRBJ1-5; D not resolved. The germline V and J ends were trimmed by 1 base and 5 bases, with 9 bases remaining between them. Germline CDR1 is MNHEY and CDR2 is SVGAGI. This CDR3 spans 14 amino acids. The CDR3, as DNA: TGTGCCAGCAGTTACTACGGTGGGGATCAGCCCCAGCATTTT. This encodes CASSYYGGDQPQHF.

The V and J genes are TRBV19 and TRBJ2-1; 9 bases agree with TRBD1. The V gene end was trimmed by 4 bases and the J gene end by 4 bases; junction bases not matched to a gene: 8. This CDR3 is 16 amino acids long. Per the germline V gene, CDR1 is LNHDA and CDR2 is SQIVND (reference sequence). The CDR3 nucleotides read TGTGCCAGTAGTAGTCAACAGGGGGCTATTTACAATGAGCAGTTCTTC. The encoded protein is CASSSQQGAIYNEQFF.